The clone carrying this TCR beta chain was seen a few times. The library tagged each cDNA molecule with unique molecular identifiers. TCRdb recomputed calls from the reads with MiXCR, one row per CDR3 protein. This table has around 1,600 distinct CDR3 sequences, approximately 50% appearing once. The data were taken from a study of human T cells and chemical hapten exposure. Trimming pared 5 bases from V and 1 base from J, leaving 14 bases between. CDR1 and CDR2 from the germline V gene are SGHVS and FNYEAQ. The CDR3 consists of 15 residues. Treatment reported: therapeutic diphenylcyclopropenone sensitization with weekly scalp DPC.

The sequence came from an adult with alopecia areata. Some clones in this sample may be carry-over from other donors' samples. This table probably holds off-target reads from a library built for another chain. The chain carries TRBV7-6 and TRBJ2-5, with D possibly being TRBD1 (6 bases). The source material was whole blood, sampled before DPC sensitization or 2, 6, or about 24 weeks after (not recorded which). The CDR3 nucleotides read TGTGCCAGCAGCGGACTTCGGACAGTCCAAGAGACCCAGTACTTC. Amino acids: CASSGLRTVQETQYF.